A single sample gave rise to the 5 T cell receptor beta chains below, sequenced in a study of regulatory T cells in long-lasting Graves disease. Time point reported: persistent/refractory GD, antithyroid drugs over 5 years with positive TRAb. The TCR library was made from RNA extracted from PBMCs. Sequencing libraries for TCR beta were prepared with iRepertoire HTBI primers and Arm-PCR of CDR3 regions. TCRdb ran MiXCR on the multiplex PCR reads and lists one entry per CDR3 protein. This table holds approximately 440,000 distinct CDR3 sequences, roughly a quarter found once. The sequenced sample was peripheral blood mononuclear cells (PBMCs), obtained when the disease was refractory, from a patient treated with antithyroid drugs. These receptors originate from a female donor with Graves disease.

The rearrangement uses TRBV6-1 and TRBJ1-2, with D hard to call. The germline V gene encodes CDR1 MNHNS and CDR2 SASEGT. The CDR3 sequence is 13 residues long. The V end was cut by 6 bases, the J end by 4 bases, with 12 bases between. The CDR3 DNA follows: TGTGCCAGCAGCCAAAGGGAAGGCTATGGCTACACCTTC. Protein: CASSQREGYGYTF.

The chain combines TRBV11-2 with TRBJ1-1, with D perhaps TRBD1 (6 bases). The CDR3 has 12 residues. V was trimmed by 6 bases and J by 5 bases, leaving 10 bases between them. Germline loops: CDR1 SGHAT, CDR2 FQNNGV. This CDR3 reads CASRPTGTEAFF. The CDR3 DNA follows: TGTGCCAGCAGACCCACAGGGACTGAAGCTTTCTTT.

This clonotype occurred a few times. The rearrangement joins TRBV7-6 to TRBJ2-2; 11 bases are a match to TRBD2. The germline gives CDR1 SGHVS, CDR2 FNYEAQ. V trimming: 5 bases; J trimming: 6 bases; junction bases outside the gene matches: 14. The CDR3 extends over 18 amino acids. CDR3 region: CASSRSSSGRGAPGELFF. CDR3 nucleotides: TGTGCCAGCAGCCGTTCAAGTAGCGGGAGGGGCGCCCCCGGGGAGCTGTTTTTT.

At least ten counts were recorded for this clonotype. The CDR3 region is CASSLTRTGAVYGYTF. The CDR3 DNA sequence: TGTGCCAGCAGTTTAACCCGGACAGGGGCGGTCTATGGCTACACCTTC. V and J are TRBV12-3 or TRBV12-4 and TRBJ1-2, with 9 bases fitting TRBD1. V lost 2 bases to trimming and J lost 4 bases; unmatched junction nucleotides: 8. The CDR3 spans 16 residues.

The rearrangement uses TRBV4-2 and TRBJ2-5, with TRBD2 matching over 10 bases. The CDR3 is 16 residues long. The J segment lost 6 bases and the V segment lost 0 bases, leaving 7 bases of the junction unmatched. Germline assignment: CDR1 LGHNA and CDR2 YNFKEQ. DNA of the CDR3: TGTGCCAGCAGCCAAGATCTAGCGGGAGCCAGGAAGACCCAGTACTTC. It translates to CASSQDLAGARKTQYF.